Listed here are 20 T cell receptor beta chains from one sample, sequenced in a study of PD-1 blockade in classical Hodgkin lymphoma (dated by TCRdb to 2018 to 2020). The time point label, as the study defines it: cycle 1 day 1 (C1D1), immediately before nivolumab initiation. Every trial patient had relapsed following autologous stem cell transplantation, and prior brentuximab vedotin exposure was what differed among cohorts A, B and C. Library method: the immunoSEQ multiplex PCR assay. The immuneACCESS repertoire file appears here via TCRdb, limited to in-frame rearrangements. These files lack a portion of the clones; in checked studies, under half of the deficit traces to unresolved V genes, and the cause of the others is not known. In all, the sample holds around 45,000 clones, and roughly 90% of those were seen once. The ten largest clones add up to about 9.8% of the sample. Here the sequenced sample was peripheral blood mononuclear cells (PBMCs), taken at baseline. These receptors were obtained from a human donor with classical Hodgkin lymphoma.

The CDR3: CASRSWGGRNTGELFF. CDR3 coding DNA: TGTGCCAGTAGAAGCTGGGGGGGTCGGAACACCGGGGAGCTGTTTTTT. This chain joins TRBV19 and TRBJ2-2; 7 bases agree with TRBD2. This CDR3 contains 16 residues. V was clipped by 6 bases and J by 1 base; unmatched bases: 8. CDR1 and CDR2 (germline): LNHDA, SQIVND (reference sequence). Full variable domain (rest looked up from reference TRBV19 and TRBJ2-2): DGGITQSPKYLFRKEGQNVTLSCEQNLNHDAMYWYRQDPGQGLRLIYYSQIVNDFQKGDIAEGYSVSREKKESFPLTVTSAQKNPTAFYLCASRSWGGRNTGELFFGEGSRLTVL.

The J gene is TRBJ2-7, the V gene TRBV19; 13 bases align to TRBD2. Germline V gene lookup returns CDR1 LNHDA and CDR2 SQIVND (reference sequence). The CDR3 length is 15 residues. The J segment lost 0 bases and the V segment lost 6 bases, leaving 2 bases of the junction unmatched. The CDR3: CASSRLAGGSYEQYF. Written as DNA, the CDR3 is TGTGCCAGTAGCCGACTAGCGGGGGGCTCCTACGAGCAGTACTTC. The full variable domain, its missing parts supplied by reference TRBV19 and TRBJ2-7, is DGGITQSPKYLFRKEGQNVTLSCEQNLNHDAMYWYRQDPGQGLRLIYYSQIVNDFQKGDIAEGYSVSREKKESFPLTVTSAQKNPTAFYLCASSRLAGGSYEQYFGPGTRLTVT.

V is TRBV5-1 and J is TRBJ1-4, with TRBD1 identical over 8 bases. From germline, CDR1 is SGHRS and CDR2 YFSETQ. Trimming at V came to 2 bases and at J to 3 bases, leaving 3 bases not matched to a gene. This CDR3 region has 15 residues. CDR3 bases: TGCGCCAGCAGCTTATTACAGGGGGCTAATGAAAAACTGTTTTTT. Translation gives CASSLLQGANEKLFF.

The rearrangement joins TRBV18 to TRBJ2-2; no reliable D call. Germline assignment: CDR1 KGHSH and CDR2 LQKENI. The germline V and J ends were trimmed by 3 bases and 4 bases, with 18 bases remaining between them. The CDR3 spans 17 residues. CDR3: CASSPTTAPASTGELFF. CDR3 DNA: TGTGCCAGCTCACCGACCACAGCCCCGGCGAGCACCGGGGAGCTGTTTTTT.

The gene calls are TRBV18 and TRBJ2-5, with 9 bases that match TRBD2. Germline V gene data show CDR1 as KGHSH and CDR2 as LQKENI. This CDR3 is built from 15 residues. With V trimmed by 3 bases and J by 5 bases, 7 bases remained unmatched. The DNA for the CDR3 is TGTGCCAGCTCACCGATGGGGACTAGCTGGGAGACCCAGTACTTC. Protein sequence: CASSPMGTSWETQYF.

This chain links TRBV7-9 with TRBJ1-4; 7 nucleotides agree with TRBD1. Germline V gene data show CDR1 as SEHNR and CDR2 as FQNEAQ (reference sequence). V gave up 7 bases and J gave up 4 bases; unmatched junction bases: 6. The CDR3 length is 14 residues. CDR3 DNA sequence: TGTGCCAGCACCACGACAGGGTTTAATGAAAAACTGTTTTTT. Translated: CASTTTGFNEKLFF. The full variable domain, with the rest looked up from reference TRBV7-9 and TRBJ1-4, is DTGVSQNPRHKITKRGQNVTFRCDPISEHNRLYWYRQTLGQGPEFLTYFQNEAQLEKSRLLSDRFSAERPKGSFSTLEIQRTEQGDSAMYLCASTTTGFNEKLFFGSGTQLSVL.

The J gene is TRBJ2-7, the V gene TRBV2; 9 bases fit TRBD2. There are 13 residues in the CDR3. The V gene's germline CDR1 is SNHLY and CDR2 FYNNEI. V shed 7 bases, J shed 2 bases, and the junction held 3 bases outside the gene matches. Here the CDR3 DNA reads TGTGCCAGCACGGCTAGCGGGGCCTACGAGCAGTACTTC. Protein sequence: CASTASGAYEQYF.

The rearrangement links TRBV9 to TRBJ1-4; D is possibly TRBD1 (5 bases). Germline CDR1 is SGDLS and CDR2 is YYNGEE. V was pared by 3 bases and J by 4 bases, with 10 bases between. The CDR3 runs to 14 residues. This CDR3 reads CASSADKYNEKLFF. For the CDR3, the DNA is TGTGCCAGCAGCGCGGACAAATATAATGAAAAACTGTTTTTT. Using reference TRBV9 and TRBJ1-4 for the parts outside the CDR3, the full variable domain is DSGVTQTPKHLITATGQRVTLRCSPRSGDLSVYWYQQSLDQGLQFLIQYYNGEERAKGNILERFSAQQFPDLHSELNLSSLELGDSALYFCASSADKYNEKLFFGSGTQLSVL.

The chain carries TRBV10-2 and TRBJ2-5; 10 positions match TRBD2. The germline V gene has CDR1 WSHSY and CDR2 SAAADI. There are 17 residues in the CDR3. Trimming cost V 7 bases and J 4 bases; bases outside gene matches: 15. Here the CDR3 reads CASTGTSDLGDRETQYF. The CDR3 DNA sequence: TGCGCCAGCACCGGGACTAGCGACTTAGGTGATCGAGAGACCCAGTACTTC.

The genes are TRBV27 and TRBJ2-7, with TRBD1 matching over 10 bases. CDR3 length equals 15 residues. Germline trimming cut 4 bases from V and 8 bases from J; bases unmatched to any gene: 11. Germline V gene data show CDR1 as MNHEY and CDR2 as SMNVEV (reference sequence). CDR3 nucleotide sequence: TGTGCCAGCAGTTCCCCCCTACGACAGGGGGCAAAGCAGTACTTC. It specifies CASSSPLRQGAKQYF.

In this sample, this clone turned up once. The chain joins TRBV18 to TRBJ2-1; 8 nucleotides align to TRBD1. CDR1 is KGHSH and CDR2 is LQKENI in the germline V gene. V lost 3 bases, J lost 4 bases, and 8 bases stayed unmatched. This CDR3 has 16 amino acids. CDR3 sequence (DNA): TGTGCCAGCTCACCCCTGACAGGGGCGGGATACAATGAGCAGTTCTTC. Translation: CASSPLTGAGYNEQFF.

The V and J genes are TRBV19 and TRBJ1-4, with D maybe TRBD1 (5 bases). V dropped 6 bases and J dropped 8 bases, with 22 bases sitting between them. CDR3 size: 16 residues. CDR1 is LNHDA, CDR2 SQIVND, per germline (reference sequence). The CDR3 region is CASSLVRTFGGEKLFF. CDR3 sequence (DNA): TGTGCCAGTAGCCTTGTGAGGACTTTCGGGGGGGAAAAACTGTTTTTT. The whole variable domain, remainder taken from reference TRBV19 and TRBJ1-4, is DGGITQSPKYLFRKEGQNVTLSCEQNLNHDAMYWYRQDPGQGLRLIYYSQIVNDFQKGDIAEGYSVSREKKESFPLTVTSAQKNPTAFYLCASSLVRTFGGEKLFFGSGTQLSVL.

The CDR3 loop reads CASSLDRGRRIETQYF. The CDR3 nucleotides read TGTGCCAGCAGCCTTGACAGGGGGCGAAGAATAGAGACCCAGTACTTC. The chain is built from TRBV9 and TRBJ2-5; 10 nucleotides match TRBD1. The trim removed 4 bases at V and 4 bases at J, leaving 10 bases unmatched. The V gene's germline CDR1 is SGDLS and CDR2 YYNGEE. This CDR3 has 16 residues.

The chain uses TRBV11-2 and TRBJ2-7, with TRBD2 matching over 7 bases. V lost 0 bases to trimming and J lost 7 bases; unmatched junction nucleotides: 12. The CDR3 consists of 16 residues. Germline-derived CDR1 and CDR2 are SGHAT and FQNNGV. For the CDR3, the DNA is TGTGCCAGCAGCTTAGACTCAGGTGTCCGCGGGGGAGAGCAGTACTTC. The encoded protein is CASSLDSGVRGGEQYF.

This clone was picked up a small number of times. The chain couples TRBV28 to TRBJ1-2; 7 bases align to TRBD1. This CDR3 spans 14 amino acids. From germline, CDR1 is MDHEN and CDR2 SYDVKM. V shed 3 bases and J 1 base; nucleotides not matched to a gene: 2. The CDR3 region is CASSLGQINYGYTF. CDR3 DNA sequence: TGTGCCAGCAGTTTGGGACAGATTAACTATGGCTACACCTTC.

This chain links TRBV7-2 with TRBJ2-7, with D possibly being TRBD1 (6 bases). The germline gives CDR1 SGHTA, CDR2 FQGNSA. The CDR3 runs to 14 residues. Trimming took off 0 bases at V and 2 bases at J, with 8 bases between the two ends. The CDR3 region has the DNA TGTGCCAGCAGCTTAGCGGGGGCGACCTACGAGCAGTACTTC. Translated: CASSLAGATYEQYF.

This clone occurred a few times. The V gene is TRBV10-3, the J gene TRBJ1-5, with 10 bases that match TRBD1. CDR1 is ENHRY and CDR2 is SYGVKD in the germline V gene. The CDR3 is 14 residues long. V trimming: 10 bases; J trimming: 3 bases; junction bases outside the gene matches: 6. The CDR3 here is CATSGTGDNQPQHF. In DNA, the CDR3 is TGTGCCACTTCCGGGACAGGGGACAATCAGCCCCAGCATTTT.

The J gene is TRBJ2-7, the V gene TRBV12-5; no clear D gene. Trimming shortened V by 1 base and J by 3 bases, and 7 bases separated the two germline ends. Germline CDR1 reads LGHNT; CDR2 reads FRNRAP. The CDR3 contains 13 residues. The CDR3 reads CASGLGTGYEQYF. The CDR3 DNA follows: TGTGCTAGTGGTTTGGGGACGGGCTACGAGCAGTACTTC. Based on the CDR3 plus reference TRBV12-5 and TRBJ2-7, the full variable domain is DARVTQTPRHKVTEMGQEVTMRCQPILGHNTVFWYRQTMMQGLELLAYFRNRAPLDDSGMPKDRFSAEMPDATLATLKIQPSEPRDSAVYFCASGLGTGYEQYFGPGTRLTVT.

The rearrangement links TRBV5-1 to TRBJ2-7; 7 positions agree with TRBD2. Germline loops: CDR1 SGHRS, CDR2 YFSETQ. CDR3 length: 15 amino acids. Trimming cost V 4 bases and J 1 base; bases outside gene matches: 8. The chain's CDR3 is CASSLLQGGSYEQYF. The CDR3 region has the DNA TGCGCCAGCAGCCTGCTCCAGGGAGGGTCCTACGAGCAGTACTTC.

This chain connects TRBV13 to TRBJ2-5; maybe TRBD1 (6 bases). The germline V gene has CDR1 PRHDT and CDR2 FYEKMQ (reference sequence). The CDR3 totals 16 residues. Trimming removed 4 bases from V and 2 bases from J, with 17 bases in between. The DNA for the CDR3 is TGTGCCAGCAGCTACCGACTCGCAGGGGATCAAGAGACCCAGTACTTC. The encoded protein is CASSYRLAGDQETQYF.